This TCR beta chain was sequenced during a study of cytotoxic CD8 clonotypes in ibrutinib-treated CLL. Study in general: Sample averages reached 250,000 or so productive templates and tens of thousands of productive rearrangements.

Details on this clone: The antigen is undetermined.

Depth targeted 1 in 200,000 to 1 in 1 million T cells, averaging around 10x coverage per clonotype. Sequencing used immunoSEQ multiplex PCR; TCRdb keeps in-frame clones, though not all of them. This sample yields more than 200,000 clones, of which approximately 70% are seen a single time; more than 4.5% belongs to the top ten. Overall study results and limits: Contraction or stability on treatment was seen for public clonotypes, which were uncommon.

The CDR3 extends over 15 amino acids. Trimming left V 1 base short and J 2 bases short, with 8 bases between. Germline V gene sequence: CDR1 SGHTA, CDR2 FQGTGA. This specimen was PBMCs, taken after 12 months of ibrutinib treatment. The receptor comes from a human donor with chronic lymphocytic leukemia. The chain joins TRBV7-3 to TRBJ2-2; D is ambiguous. DNA of the CDR3: TGTGCCAGCAGCTTAATGGGCAGAAACACCGGGGAGCTGTTTTTT. Its translation: CASSLMGRNTGELFF. Drawing the rest from reference TRBV7-3 and TRBJ2-2, the complete variable domain is GAGVSQTPSNKVTEKGKYVELRCDPISGHTALYWYRQSLGQGPEFLIYFQGTGAADDSGLPNDRFFAVRPEGSVSTLKIQRTERGDSAVYLCASSLMGRNTGELFFGEGSRLTVL.